One sample yielded the 26 T cell receptor beta chains listed below, sequenced in a study of T cells in Graves' hyperthyroidism and ophthalmopathy (dated by TCRdb to 2018 to 2020). The receptor library was made with multiplex PCR. Sequencer: Illumina HiSeq 2000. The TCR beta CDR3 regions were amplified from the RNA transcripts. For the first round of RT-PCR on the TCR CDR3, the HTBI primer set was used together with the Qiagen OneStep RT-PCR kit. TCRdb cleaned the public reads at Q25 with fastp, built clones with MiXCR and kept in-frame beta chains. One record per CDR3 amino acid sequence lists the most common genes and DNA. The sample contains some 400,000 distinct CDR3 sequences, about 14% of them found a single time. The ten largest clones add up to more than 20% of the sample. The sequenced material came from blood. These receptors were collected from a young man with Graves' hyperthyroidism that later progressed to Graves' ophthalmopathy.

This clonotype has only a few counts. V gene TRBV29-1 combines with J gene TRBJ1-2, with D possibly TRBD1 on 5 matching bases. The CDR3 has 13 residues. Trimming stripped 7 bases from V and 5 bases from J, with 17 bases between. CDR1 is SQVTM and CDR2 is ANQGSEA in the germline V gene. CDR3 loop: CSAPLSGQYGYTF. The CDR3 bases are TGCAGCGCCCCTTTGAGTGGACAATATGGCTACACCTTC. Complete variable domain (other parts from reference TRBV29-1 and TRBJ1-2): SAVISQKPSRDICQRGTSLTIQCQVDSQVTMMFWYRQQPGQSLTLIATANQGSEATYESGFVIDKFPISRPNLTFSTLTVSNMSPEDSSIYLCSAPLSGQYGYTFGSGTRLTVV.

This clonotype was observed at least ten times. The chain couples TRBV10-3 to TRBJ2-1, with D perhaps TRBD2 (5 bases). CDR1 is ENHRY, CDR2 SYGVKD, per germline. V dropped 0 bases and J dropped 11 bases, with 11 bases sitting between them. The CDR3 spans 13 residues. DNA of the CDR3: TGTGCCATCAGTGAGTCGAGTTTCGGGAAGCAGTTCTTC. This gives the protein CAISESSFGKQFF.

This clonotype was recorded many times. The genes are TRBV12-3 or TRBV12-4 and TRBJ1-1; D is possibly TRBD1 (5 bases). The CDR3 has 13 amino acids. The ends were cut back, 3 bases at V and 4 bases at J, with 9 bases in the middle. The CDR3 sequence: CASSLFGGTEAFF. CDR3 nucleotides: TGTGCCAGCAGTTTGTTTGGGGGCACTGAAGCTTTCTTT.

CDR3 sequence reads: CASSRRQVDRADTQYF. The CDR3 nucleotides read TGTGCCAGCAGTCGTCGACAGGTCGATCGAGCAGATACGCAGTATTTT. The V and J genes are TRBV6-1 and TRBJ2-3; D is perhaps TRBD1 (6 bases). Trimming took 5 bases from V and 4 from J, leaving 19 bases between them. From germline, CDR1 is MNHNS and CDR2 SASEGT. The CDR3 contains 16 residues.

This clonotype appeared many times. This rearrangement joins TRBV6-6 to TRBJ1-2; D unresolved. The CDR3 length is 12 residues. Germline CDR1 MNHNY, CDR2 SVGAGI (reference sequence). Trimming pared 2 bases from V and 2 bases from J, leaving 3 bases between. CDR3 DNA sequence: TGTGCCAGCAGTTACGGCAACTATGGCTACACCTTC. Protein sequence: CASSYGNYGYTF.

This clonotype was detected many times. The chain is built from TRBV27 and TRBJ1-2; 8 bases line up with TRBD1. V dropped 7 bases and J dropped 3; count of bases not matched to a gene: 13. The CDR3 totals 16 residues. From germline, CDR1 is MNHEY and CDR2 SMNVEV (reference sequence). CDR3 DNA sequence: TGTGCCAGCAAGGGACTCAAGAAGACAGGGGACTATGGCTACACCTTC. Its translation is CASKGLKKTGDYGYTF.

This clonotype was detected many times. The CDR3 DNA reads as TGTGCCAGCAGTTACCGCACAGGGCAGCCCCAGCATTTT. Translation: CASSYRTGQPQHF. The V call is TRBV6-2 or TRBV6-3, the J call TRBJ1-5, with D maybe TRBD1 (6 bases). Germline-derived CDR1 and CDR2 are MNHEY and SVGEGT. The CDR3 consists of 13 residues. Trimming took 2 bases from V and 7 from J, leaving 9 bases between them.

This clonotype was observed a handful of times. The chain joins TRBV20-1 to TRBJ2-1; D remains unclear. This CDR3 region has 12 residues. Per germline, CDR1 DFQATT and CDR2 SNEGSKA (reference sequence). The germline V and J ends were trimmed by 4 bases and 9 bases, with 13 bases remaining between them. CDR3 sequence: CSAIAVGREQFF. The CDR3 nucleotides read TGCAGTGCTATCGCCGTCGGGCGTGAGCAGTTCTTC.

V is TRBV3-1 and J is TRBJ1-2; maybe TRBD1 (5 bases). This CDR3 is built from 15 residues. V was cut by 3 bases and J by 4 bases, with 15 bases left in between. CDR1 is LGHDT and CDR2 is YNNKEL in the germline V gene (reference sequence). The CDR3 spells CASSQLATGGYGYTF. CDR3 nucleotide sequence: TGTGCCAGCAGCCAGCTGGCGACTGGGGGCTATGGCTACACCTTC.

The sample holds many counts of this clonotype. The CDR3 region is CASSSGTVKNAFF. CDR3 DNA sequence: TGTGCCAGCAGCTCAGGGACGGTTAAAAACGCTTTCTTT. The V gene is TRBV7-2, the J gene TRBJ1-1; D possibly corresponds to TRBD1 (5 bases). Looked up from germline, CDR1 is SGHTA and CDR2 is FQGNSA. The CDR3 is made up of 13 amino acids. Trimming left V 4 bases short and J 11 bases short, with 17 bases between. Looking up the rest from reference TRBV7-2 and TRBJ1-1 gives the full variable domain: GAGVSQSPSNKVTEKGKDVELRCDPISGHTALYWYRQSLGQGLEFLIYFQGNSAPDKSGLPSDRFSAERTGGSVSTLTIQRTQQEDSAVYLCASSSGTVKNAFFGQGTRLTVV.

This clonotype was observed many times. This chain connects TRBV2 to TRBJ2-1, with unresolved D. The CDR3 consists of 12 residues. The germline V gene has CDR1 SNHLY and CDR2 FYNNEI. Trimming took 7 bases from V and 4 from J, leaving 8 bases between them. This CDR3 is CASTRRYNEQFF. CDR3 nucleotide sequence: TGTGCCAGCACCCGCCGTTACAATGAGCAGTTCTTC.

The rearrangement uses TRBV5-1 and TRBJ2-5, with D possibly TRBD1 on 6 matching bases. Trimming left V 4 bases short and J 2 bases short, with 15 bases between. The CDR3 is made up of 15 amino acids. Germline lookup yields CDR1 SGHRS and CDR2 YFSETQ. CDR3 protein: CASSHLGQTQETQYF. Written as DNA, the CDR3 is TGCGCCAGCAGCCATCTCGGACAGACACAAGAGACCCAGTACTTC. The full variable domain, in which reference TRBV5-1 and TRBJ2-5 provide the parts outside the CDR3, is KAGVTQTPRYLIKTRGQQVTLSCSPISGHRSVSWYQQTPGQGLQFLFEYFSETQRNKGNFPGRFSGRQFSNSRSEMNVSTLELGDSALYLCASSHLGQTQETQYFGPGTRLLVL.

This clonotype was observed at least ten times. The V call is TRBV6-1, the J call TRBJ1-6, with D possibly being TRBD1 (6 bases). Trimming took 0 bases from V and 4 from J, leaving 13 bases between them. The length of the CDR3 is 17 residues. Germline CDR1 reads MNHNS; CDR2 reads SASEGT. CDR3 loop: CASSEALRGWYNSPLHF. As DNA, the CDR3 is TGTGCCAGCAGTGAAGCGCTCAGGGGCTGGTATAATTCACCCCTCCACTTT.

This clonotype was counted only a few times. This rearrangement joins TRBV5-8 to TRBJ1-2; D is ambiguous. CDR1 is SGHTS, CDR2 YDEGEE, per germline. V was shortened by 2 bases and J by 2 bases, with 13 bases between the two germline ends. The CDR3 has 15 residues. The CDR3 protein is CASSFWGRRNYGYTF. DNA of the CDR3: TGTGCCAGCAGCTTCTGGGGTCGGAGAAACTATGGCTACACCTTC.

This clonotype was picked up a small number of times. V usage is TRBV20-1 and J usage is TRBJ1-5; a possible D gene is TRBD1 (5 bases). This CDR3 is 14 amino acids long. CDR1 DFQATT and CDR2 SNEGSKA come from the germline V gene (reference sequence). Trimming stripped 1 base from V and 2 bases from J, with 9 bases between. As DNA, the CDR3 is TGCAGTGCTAGAGCAGGGCATCGCAATCAGCCCCAGCATTTT. Its translation: CSARAGHRNQPQHF.

This chain joins TRBV12-3 or TRBV12-4 and TRBJ2-1; 8 nucleotides line up with TRBD2. V lost 8 bases to trimming and J lost 7 bases; unmatched junction nucleotides: 13. The CDR3 spans 15 residues. In DNA, the CDR3 is TGTGCCAGCCGACCTTCGGGGGGGGCAGTGAATGAGCAGTTCTTC. This translates into CASRPSGGAVNEQFF.

This clonotype turned up a few times. V gene TRBV30 combines with J gene TRBJ2-3; possibly TRBD1 for D (6 bases). The CDR3 is made up of 12 amino acids. V lost 3 bases and J lost 4, with 8 bases in between. The germline V gene has CDR1 GTSNPN and CDR2 SVGIG (reference sequence). The CDR3 DNA reads as TGTGCCTGGAGCCCAGGGGCAGATACGCAGTATTTT. Translated: CAWSPGADTQYF.

The chain links TRBV7-8 to TRBJ2-2; D possibly uses TRBD1 or TRBD2 (5 bases each). The germline CDR1 and CDR2 sequences are SGHVS and FQNEAQ. The CDR3 spans 18 residues. V was clipped by 0 bases and J by 7 bases, with 21 bases between them. The CDR3 is CASSLAVAGTRGDGELFF. The CDR3 DNA is TGTGCCAGCAGCTTAGCGGTCGCCGGGACCCGGGGTGACGGGGAGCTGTTTTTT.

This clonotype was observed at least ten times. This chain uses TRBV20-1 with TRBJ1-5, with 9 bases fitting TRBD1. V lost 5 bases, J lost 4 bases, and 6 bases stayed unmatched. Germline V CDR1 and CDR2: DFQATT, SNEGSKA (reference sequence). The CDR3 length is 14 residues. The CDR3 loop is CSAGPGTGNQPQHF. DNA for the CDR3: TGCAGTGCTGGACCCGGGACAGGGAATCAGCCCCAGCATTTT.

This clonotype came up a few times. The V gene is TRBV16, the J gene TRBJ1-6, with a tentative D call TRBD1 (6 bases). Germline CDR1 and CDR2: KGHSY and FQNENV. This CDR3 is 14 amino acids long. V dropped 8 bases and J dropped 9 bases, with 17 bases sitting between them. CDR3 in DNA: TGTGCCAGCTACAGTCGGAGCAGGGGTTCACCCCTCCACTTT. It encodes CASYSRSRGSPLHF.

The chain combines TRBV5-1 with TRBJ2-7; D is possibly TRBD1 (6 bases). The CDR3 loop spans 16 amino acids. With 3 bases removed from V and 3 bases from J, the gap between germline ends came to 19 bases. CDR1 and CDR2 (germline): SGHRS, YFSETQ. The CDR3 here is CASSSTIRDNFYEQYF. CDR3 coding DNA: TGCGCCAGCAGCTCCACGATCCGGGACAACTTCTACGAGCAGTACTTC. The whole variable domain, remainder taken from reference TRBV5-1 and TRBJ2-7, is KAGVTQTPRYLIKTRGQQVTLSCSPISGHRSVSWYQQTPGQGLQFLFEYFSETQRNKGNFPGRFSGRQFSNSRSEMNVSTLELGDSALYLCASSSTIRDNFYEQYFGPGTRLTVT.

The rearrangement uses TRBV28 and TRBJ1-6, with TRBD1 identical over 8 bases. The CDR3 runs 16 residues. V was pared by 6 bases and J by 7 bases, with 11 bases of the junction left unmatched. Germline assignment: CDR1 MDHEN and CDR2 SYDVKM. The CDR3 loop is CASRMPGTGLNSPLHF. In DNA, the CDR3 is TGTGCCAGCAGAATGCCCGGGACAGGTCTAAATTCACCCCTCCACTTT.

In its sample, this clonotype was seen a few times. The genes are TRBV14 and TRBJ2-7; D possibly corresponds to TRBD1 (6 bases). The CDR3 length is 15 residues. V dropped 3 bases and J dropped 6 bases, with 18 bases sitting between them. The germline V gene has CDR1 SGHDN and CDR2 FVKESK. For the CDR3, the DNA is TGTGCCAGCAGCCAGAATCCCGGGACATCGGGCGAGCAGTACTTC. Amino acid sequence: CASSQNPGTSGEQYF.

In this sample, this clonotype turned up many times. This rearrangement joins TRBV6-1 to TRBJ1-1; no definite D call. CDR3 size: 11 residues. Trimming cost V 8 bases and J 3 bases, with 7 bases left between them. Per germline, CDR1 MNHNS and CDR2 SASEGT. The CDR3 is CASGGYTEAFF. DNA for the CDR3: TGTGCCAGCGGAGGTTACACTGAAGCTTTCTTT.

This clonotype showed up many times. The J gene is TRBJ2-7, the V gene TRBV11-2, with D possibly being TRBD1 (5 bases). V lost 3 bases and J lost 5, with 11 bases in between. Per the germline V gene, CDR1 is SGHAT and CDR2 is FQNNGV. The CDR3 runs to 13 residues. The chain's CDR3 is CASSLQGWNEQYF. In nucleotides, the CDR3 is TGTGCCAGCAGCTTGCAGGGCTGGAACGAGCAGTACTTC.

The chain recombines TRBV5-1 with TRBJ2-1, with D perhaps matching TRBD2 (6 bases). This CDR3 is 15 amino acids long. Trimming took 0 bases from V and 2 from J, leaving 9 bases between them. From germline, CDR1 is SGHRS and CDR2 YFSETQ. CDR3 residues: CASSLVAVAYNEQFF. The CDR3 DNA is TGCGCCAGCAGCTTGGTAGCGGTGGCCTACAATGAGCAGTTCTTC. The full variable domain, in which reference TRBV5-1 and TRBJ2-1 provide the parts outside the CDR3, is KAGVTQTPRYLIKTRGQQVTLSCSPISGHRSVSWYQQTPGQGLQFLFEYFSETQRNKGNFPGRFSGRQFSNSRSEMNVSTLELGDSALYLCASSLVAVAYNEQFFGPGTRLTVL.